This entry is about one T cell receptor beta chain. Its specificity is not known. The source of the sample is a study of T cells in Graves' hyperthyroidism and ophthalmopathy. Newly diagnosed hyperthyroidism patients aged 18 to 65 years had disease lasting under 2 months. Patients were excluded because of uncontrolled infection, other autoimmune disease, pregnancy or lactation. Template material for amplifying TCR beta CDR3 regions consisted of RNA transcripts. HTBI primers drove first-round RT-PCR of the TCR CDR3. TCRdb reanalysed the multiplex PCR reads using MiXCR and keeps one entry per CDR3 protein. The sample comprises a few hundred thousand distinct CDR3 sequences, 46% of which are singletons, and roughly 7.7% rests with the top ten. The study's findings and limits: Among clonotypes expanded in thyroid above 0.001, most were also found in blood. In the analysis, a 13 V-J model separated ophthalmopathy from stable hyperthyroidism.

The TCR originated in a woman aged 18 to 35 with Graves' hyperthyroidism. Sequenced material: peripheral blood or thyroid tissue (not recorded which).

Here the CDR3 DNA reads TGTGCCAGCAGAACGGGGCTCGGCGAGACCCAGCATTTT. Protein sequence: CASRTGLGETQHF. The chain links TRBV7-8 to TRBJ1-5; the D gene is possibly TRBD1 (5 bases). The germline V gene encodes CDR1 SGHVS and CDR2 FQNEAQ. Trimming shortened V by 6 bases and J by 11 bases, and 17 bases separated the two germline ends. The CDR3 contains 13 residues.